Presented here are 26 T cell receptor beta chains from one specimen sequenced in a study of blood T cells in healthy people across ages. With a J-beta primer mix and a sample-barcoded 5' primer, a second PCR ran about 7 to 12 cycles. TCRdb re-called the 5' RACE reads with MiXCR, one entry per CDR3 protein. The data hold 540,000 or so distinct CDR3 sequences, with 24% observed a single time. These data are also associated with another study on T cells of mothers and their children.

Sequenced input: blood. The receptors were gathered from a boy aged 5-17 years in good health.

The rearrangement uses TRBV7-9 and TRBJ2-7; D is unclear. The germline V gene encodes CDR1 SEHNR and CDR2 FQNEAQ (reference sequence). This CDR3 has 14 amino acids. The germline V and J ends were trimmed by 1 base and 5 bases, with 12 bases remaining between them. In nucleotides, the CDR3 is TGTGCCAGCAGCTTAGGGTCCGGGTTCGACGAGCAGTACTTC. The encoded protein is CASSLGSGFDEQYF.

The CDR3 region has the DNA TGCAGTGCTAGAGGATCCCAAGAGACCCAGTACTTC. It is translated as CSARGSQETQYF. This chain connects TRBV20-1 to TRBJ2-5; D is uncertain. There are 12 residues in the CDR3. The germline CDR1 and CDR2 sequences are DFQATT and SNEGSKA (reference sequence). The V gene lost 1 base and the J gene lost 1 base, with 4 bases spanning the gap.

This rearrangement joins TRBV24-1 to TRBJ2-3; possibly TRBD2 for D (5 bases). The V end lost 1 base, the J end lost 6 bases, and 13 bases lay between the germline ends. The CDR3 covers 15 residues. Germline V CDR1 and CDR2: KGHDR, SFDVKD. The CDR3 protein is CATSDFTSPGDTQYF. CDR3 coding DNA: TGTGCCACCAGTGATTTTACCTCACCGGGGGATACGCAGTATTTT.

The table lists this clonotype with a few counts. In DNA form, the CDR3 reads TGTGCCAGCAGCCAAGAGAGAAGACAGGGGGCTAAAGTTTACGAGCAGTACTTC. Amino acid sequence: CASSQERRQGAKVYEQYF. This chain links TRBV3-1 with TRBJ2-7; 10 nucleotides agree with TRBD1. The CDR3 is 18 residues long. Losses at the gene ends were 0 bases for V and 4 bases for J; bases not matched to a gene: 12. From germline, CDR1 is LGHDT and CDR2 YNNKEL (reference sequence).

The table lists this clonotype with a few counts. The V call is TRBV5-1, the J call TRBJ2-2, with D tentatively TRBD1 (6 bases). This CDR3 is built from 15 residues. CDR1 and CDR2 (germline): SGHRS, YFSETQ. Deletions cut 0 bases from V and 2 bases from J, with 8 bases between. In DNA, the CDR3 is TGCGCCAGCAGCTTGGCACAGGGAAACACCGGGGAGCTGTTTTTT. Translating it yields CASSLAQGNTGELFF.

This clonotype has just a few counts. The gene calls are TRBV2 and TRBJ2-1, with TRBD1 identical over 7 bases. Germline loops: CDR1 SNHLY, CDR2 FYNNEI. Trimming took 7 bases from V and 3 from J; bases not matched to a gene: 6. CDR3 length: 14 residues. CDR3 DNA: TGTGCCAGCAACACCGGGACAGACTACAATGAGCAGTTCTTC. Translation gives CASNTGTDYNEQFF.

This clonotype was seen a handful of times. The chain has TRBV9 and TRBJ1-5; 8 positions match TRBD1. With V trimmed by 1 base and J by 4 bases, 4 bases remained unmatched. Germline-derived CDR1 and CDR2 are SGDLS and YYNGEE. CDR3 length equals 15 residues. CDR3: CASSVSGQVNQPQHF. In DNA, the CDR3 is TGTGCCAGCAGCGTATCGGGACAGGTGAATCAGCCCCAGCATTTT.

This clonotype was counted at least ten times. The V and J genes are TRBV28 and TRBJ2-5, with TRBD2 matching over 9 bases. The end of the DNA aligns better with TRBJ2-7, so the J call may be wrong. CDR3 length equals 17 residues. Germline loops: CDR1 MDHEN, CDR2 SYDVKM. The CDR3 protein is CASSLYVGGRAPYEQYF. Here the CDR3 DNA reads TGTGCCAGCAGTTTATATGTTGGCGGGAGGGCCCCCTACGAGCAGTACTTC.

This clonotype was observed a handful of times. The gene calls are TRBV2 and TRBJ2-7, with 10 positions matching TRBD1. The germline V gene encodes CDR1 SNHLY and CDR2 FYNNEI. Trimming at V came to 10 bases and at J to 4 bases, leaving 4 bases not matched to a gene. The CDR3 is 12 amino acids. The CDR3 DNA reads as TGTGCCACCCGGGACAGGGGTTACGAGCAGTACTTC. This gives the protein CATRDRGYEQYF.

Turning to this clonotype: This may come from a read error, since a much larger clone is one base off. V usage is TRBV4-3 and J usage is TRBJ2-3; D is uncertain. Per the germline V gene, CDR1 is LGHNA and CDR2 is YSLEER. The V end was cut by 3 bases, the J end by 1 base, with 5 bases between. The CDR3 has 13 residues. CDR3 in amino acids: CASSHGGTDTQYF. For the CDR3, the DNA is TGCGCCAGCAGCCATGGAGGCACAGATACGCAGTATTTT.

J is TRBJ1-5 and V is TRBV27; D is perhaps TRBD1 (6 bases). The CDR3 contains 15 residues. Trimming took off 8 bases at V and 4 bases at J, with 18 bases between the two ends. The germline V gene has CDR1 MNHEY and CDR2 SMNVEV (reference sequence). CDR3: CASQSLAGENQPQHF. The CDR3 nucleotides read TGTGCCAGCCAATCCCTCGCAGGGGAAAATCAGCCCCAGCATTTT.

The chain recombines TRBV29-1 with TRBJ1-1; 8 bases agree with TRBD1. CDR3 length: 15 amino acids. Unmatched junction bases numbered 5, after V lost 2 bases and J lost 0 bases. Germline V gene lookup returns CDR1 SQVTM and CDR2 ANQGSEA. The CDR3 DNA sequence: TGCAGCGTTGAAAAGGGGACAGGCATGAACACTGAAGCTTTCTTT. This codes for CSVEKGTGMNTEAFF.

This clonotype appeared a few times. DNA for the CDR3: TGCAGTGCTAGAGTGTCTAGCGGGGGGGCCAGTGAGCAGTTCTTC. This encodes CSARVSSGGASEQFF. The rearrangement joins TRBV20-1 to TRBJ2-1; 12 positions agree with TRBD2. The CDR3 covers 15 residues. V trimming: 1 base; J trimming: 9 bases; junction bases outside the gene matches: 7. Germline CDR1 and CDR2: DFQATT and SNEGSKA (reference sequence).

The gene calls are TRBV2 and TRBJ2-5, with 7 bases matching TRBD2. The closer fit of TRBJ2-1 to the DNA end suggests the J call may be wrong. The germline CDR1 and CDR2 sequences are SNHLY and FYNNEI. The CDR3 length is 16 residues. The CDR3 here is CASSERGVVTSDEQFF. CDR3 nucleotide sequence: TGTGCCAGCAGTGAAAGGGGTGTGGTAACTAGCGATGAGCAGTTCTTC.

The chain links TRBV2 to TRBJ1-5; 7 nucleotides match TRBD1. With V trimmed by 6 bases and J by 4 bases, 12 bases remained unmatched. Germline CDR1 is SNHLY and CDR2 is FYNNEI. The CDR3 has 16 amino acids. In nucleotides, the CDR3 is TGTGCCAGCAGCGACGACGGGACAGTCGGTAATCAGCCCCAGCATTTT. Protein: CASSDDGTVGNQPQHF.

This clonotype turned up a few times. V gene TRBV4-3 combines with J gene TRBJ2-6; 7 bases line up with TRBD2. This CDR3 has 16 residues. V trimming: 4 bases; J trimming: 0 bases; junction bases outside the gene matches: 3. From germline, CDR1 is LGHNA and CDR2 YSLEER. CDR3 sequence: CASSRGGTSGANVLTF. The CDR3 coding sequence is TGCGCCAGCAGCCGGGGGGGGACCTCTGGGGCCAACGTCCTGACTTTC.

The V and J genes are TRBV10-3 and TRBJ2-1; 16 bases match TRBD2. From germline, CDR1 is ENHRY and CDR2 SYGVKD. The CDR3 sequence is 21 residues long. V shed 0 bases and J 0 bases; nucleotides not matched to a gene: 8. CDR3 coding DNA: TGTGCCATCAGTGAGTCCGAGGCGGGACTAGCGGGAGGGAGCTCCTACAATGAGCAGTTCTTC. As protein: CAISESEAGLAGGSSYNEQFF.

As for this clonotype: An end of the junction does not agree with germline; a read error may underlie this. The V and J genes are TRBV12-3 or TRBV12-4 and TRBJ2-5; perhaps TRBD2 as D (6 bases). The J call may be mistaken, given a closer DNA end match to TRBJ2-1. The CDR3 sequence is 16 residues long. CDR3 loop: CASSWGRRSSHNEQFF. CDR3 sequence (DNA): TGTGCCAGCAGCTGGGGGAGGCGGAGCTCCCACAATGAGCAGTTCTTC.

This clonotype was counted only a few times. The chain has TRBV5-6 and TRBJ2-5; unclear D gene. The germline gives CDR1 SGHDT, CDR2 YYEEEE. The CDR3 is made up of 14 amino acids. V lost 2 bases to trimming and J lost 3 bases, with 11 bases between them. The DNA of the CDR3 is TGTGCCAGCAGCTTCTTGGACGGAAAAGAGACCCAGTACTTC. As protein: CASSFLDGKETQYF.

This clonotype was seen only a few times. This chain connects TRBV2 to TRBJ2-5, with 8 bases matching TRBD2. The CDR3 contains 16 residues. The germline V gene has CDR1 SNHLY and CDR2 FYNNEI. The V gene end was trimmed by 7 bases and the J gene end by 2 bases; junction bases not matched to a gene: 12. CDR3 loop: CASMREAGVFQETQYF. The CDR3 nucleotides read TGTGCCAGCATGCGTGAAGCGGGAGTCTTTCAAGAGACCCAGTACTTC.

This clonotype has only a few counts. The gene calls are TRBV7-2 and TRBJ2-1, with 9 bases identical to TRBD2. The J call may be in error: the DNA end matches TRBJ2-7 better. The CDR3 contains 16 residues. CDR1 and CDR2 from the germline V gene are SGHTA and FQGNSA. The CDR3 loop reads CASSSRTGGRGYEQYF. The CDR3, as DNA: TGTGCCAGCAGCTCCCGGACCGGCGGGAGGGGATACGAGCAGTACTTC.

The V gene is TRBV20-1, the J gene TRBJ2-5; D not resolved. CDR1 and CDR2 from the germline V gene are DFQATT and SNEGSKA (reference sequence). The CDR3 length is 13 residues. The ends were cut back, 6 bases at V and 1 base at J, with 12 bases in the middle. CDR3 loop: CSAIDKPQETQYF. The DNA for the CDR3 is TGCAGTGCCATCGACAAGCCCCAAGAGACCCAGTACTTC.

The rearrangement links TRBV7-2 to TRBJ2-1; D possibly corresponds to TRBD1 (8 bases). CDR1 is SGHTA and CDR2 is FQGNSA in the germline V gene. CDR3 size: 16 residues. Trimming cost V 4 bases and J 7 bases, with 20 bases left between them. The chain's CDR3 is CASSSHRTGGVNEQFF. The CDR3 DNA reads as TGTGCCAGCAGCTCCCACCGAACAGGGGGGGTGAATGAGCAGTTCTTC. Drawing the rest from reference TRBV7-2 and TRBJ2-1, the complete variable domain is GAGVSQSPSNKVTEKGKDVELRCDPISGHTALYWYRQSLGQGLEFLIYFQGNSAPDKSGLPSDRFSAERTGGSVSTLTIQRTQQEDSAVYLCASSSHRTGGVNEQFFGPGTRLTVL.

The V and J genes are TRBV4-3 and TRBJ2-1; D is perhaps TRBD1 (6 bases). The CDR3 spans 13 residues. Germline CDR1 LGHNA, CDR2 YSLEER. V dropped 2 bases and J dropped 8 bases, with 10 bases sitting between them. In DNA form, the CDR3 reads TGCGCCAGCAGCCAACCTGGGGGCTATGAGCAGTTCTTC. Translating gives CASSQPGGYEQFF.

The chain employs TRBV28 and TRBJ2-7, with TRBD1 identical over 8 bases. With 5 bases clipped from V and 4 bases from J, the junction kept 10 bases outside the gene matches. Looked up from germline, CDR1 is MDHEN and CDR2 is SYDVKM. This CDR3 is built from 15 residues. CDR3 residues: CASSRMGQVTYEQYF. CDR3 nucleotides: TGTGCCAGCAGTCGGATGGGACAGGTTACGTACGAGCAGTACTTC. Combining the CDR3 with reference TRBV28 and TRBJ2-7 gives the whole variable domain DVKVTQSSRYLVKRTGEKVFLECVQDMDHENMFWYRQDPGLGLRLIYFSYDVKMKEKGDIPEGYSVSREKKERFSLILESASTNQTSMYLCASSRMGQVTYEQYFGPGTRLTVT.

This clonotype is a singleton in its sample. A junction boundary mismatches the germline segment, possibly from a read error. The gene calls are TRBV10-3 and TRBJ2-7; TRBD1 or TRBD2 may be the D gene (6 bases each). CDR1 ENHRY and CDR2 SYGVKD come from the germline V gene. This CDR3 has 13 residues. CDR3 sequence reads: CAISNRQDYGQYF. CDR3 bases: TGTGCCATCAGCAACAGACAGGACTACGGGCAGTACTTC.